Sequencing of this T cell receptor beta chain was carried out in a study of long-term antiretroviral therapy in people with HIV. Sequencing used immunoSEQ v3.0 at survey level. Data came from immunoSEQ multiplex PCR; TCRdb stores just in-frame clones and leaves some out. This table holds about 48,000 clones, about 80% found once. V lost 4 bases and J 4 bases, leaving 11 bases between the germline ends. CDR3 length: 13 residues. CDR1 and CDR2 from the germline V gene are MNHEY and SVGAGI. Whole-study findings and limits: Versus controls, repertoires in people with HIV had narrower CDR3 length ranges.

To note about this clone: No antigen is known for it.

The gene calls are TRBV6-5 and TRBJ2-7, with D possibly matching TRBD2 (6 bases). The TCR comes from a young woman with HIV. The sequenced sample was unsorted PBMCs, obtained 0.8 years after starting antiretroviral therapy. CDR3 in amino acids: CASSSGLTYEQYF. The CDR3 region has the DNA TGTGCCAGCAGTTCGGGACTCACATACGAGCAGTACTTC.